Sequencing of this T cell receptor (beta chain) was carried out in a study of control samples from healthy donors and cancer patients (dated by TCRdb to 2019 to 2021). About this clone itself: Its cognate antigen has yet to be identified. Base-call qualities are not available, and no considerably larger clone is one nucleotide away. Other DNA sequences in this specimen translate into the identical CDR3.

Library construction relied on the immunoSEQ multiplex PCR assay. Imported from immuneACCESS, the table was reduced by TCRdb to in-frame sequences with V and J called. These copies leave out some clones; in studies compared against another copy, an unresolved V gene accounts for under half, and the cause of the remainder is not known. In this sample the table shows 170,000 or so clones, 85% to 95% of which occur a single time. The biggest ten clones account for roughly 1.5% of the sample. Via the germline V gene (reference sequence), CDR1 is LGHDT and CDR2 YNNKEL. Between the V and J ends, shortened by 1 base and 10 bases respectively, the junction contains 7 bases. CDR3 length: 11 amino acids, cysteine to phenylalanine. Only CDR3 DNA is held: 33 bases, read in frame from base 1.

Input material: blood. Recombination connected TRBV3-1 (or the pseudogene TRBV3-2) to TRBJ1-1, and TRBD1 may be the D gene, going by 6 matching bases. The sequence was collected from a young man in good health. The bases read TGTGCCAGCAGCCAAGGAGGGGGAGCTTTCTTT. This yields the protein CASSQGGGAFF.